This paragraph covers one T cell receptor (beta chain) sequence. These data originate in a study of blood T cell repertoires in COVID-19. V lost 4 bases to trimming and J lost 6 bases, with 16 bases between them. This CDR3 comprises 16 residues. In germline, CDR1 is LGHDT, CDR2 YNNKEL (reference sequence). Profiled with immunoSEQ multiplex PCR; TCRdb holds only in-frame clones, not every one. The sample carries 130,000 or so clones, around 83% recorded once. Sequences were obtained from PBMCs or T cells enriched from blood (not recorded which). The sequence was obtained from a man aged 45 to 65 who had recovered from COVID-19. The V call is TRBV3-1 (or the pseudogene TRBV3-2), the J call TRBJ1-6; TRBD1 might be the D (6 bases). Written as DNA, the CDR3 is TGTGCCAGCAGCCGAACCCAGGGGAGCCTTAATTCACCCCTCCACTTT. Its translation is CASSRTQGSLNSPLHF.